This TCR beta chain derives from a study of blood T cell repertoires in COVID-19. Individuals drawn from around 25 US areas were roughly 18 to 89 years old. Membership in each cohort depended on participant-reported clinical history. Germline CDR1 reads ENHRY; CDR2 reads SYGVKD. This CDR3 has 14 residues. V lost 2 bases and J lost 8; bases outside the gene matches: 4. Measured with immunoSEQ multiplex PCR; TCRdb has only the in-frame clones, and not every one. Here the sample spans more than 300,000 clones, 88% being singletons. The sequencing sample was made of PBMCs or T cells enriched from blood (not recorded which). J is TRBJ2-1 and V is TRBV10-3; 9 bases match TRBD1. This receptor was identified in a woman under 30 who had recovered from COVID-19. CDR3 coding DNA: TGTGCCATCAGTGAGCCGGGGACAGGGCATGAGCAGTTCTTC. Translating it yields CAISEPGTGHEQFF.